Each of the 6 T cell receptor beta chains below was sequenced from the same sample in a study of beta chain features in type 1 diabetes. The isolated RNA, all of it, was reverse transcribed, so expressed TCRB transcripts were what got sequenced. Sequenced by immunoSEQ multiplex PCR; TCRdb stores in-frame clones only, minus some. The data contain some 240,000 clones, roughly a tenth of them singletons. Sequencing was done on a sample of central memory CD4+ T cells from blood. The receptors here all came from a young man in good health.

Only a few counts were recorded for this clone. The gene calls are TRBV7-3 and TRBJ2-2; possible D gene TRBD2, 5 bases. Deletions cut 5 bases from V and 1 base from J, with 14 bases between. Germline loops: CDR1 SGHTA, CDR2 FQGTGA. The CDR3 runs 16 residues. The CDR3 spells CASSPPRGVNTGELFF. DNA of the CDR3: TGTGCCAGCAGCCCACCCCGGGGTGTGAACACCGGGGAGCTGTTTTTT.

The table lists this clone with a few counts. The chain uses TRBV10-3 and TRBJ1-5; 7 positions match TRBD1. The CDR3 has 15 residues. With 4 bases clipped from V and 3 bases from J, the junction kept 6 bases outside the gene matches. CDR1 ENHRY and CDR2 SYGVKD come from the germline V gene. The CDR3 loop is CAISAQGQPNQPQHF. In nucleotides, the CDR3 is TGTGCCATCAGTGCTCAGGGACAGCCCAATCAGCCCCAGCATTTT.

J is TRBJ2-1 and V is TRBV7-9; D not resolved. The CDR3 is 15 residues long. V lost 0 bases to trimming and J lost 3 bases, with 9 bases between them. The germline gives CDR1 SEHNR, CDR2 FQNEAQ (reference sequence). The CDR3 DNA reads as TGTGCCAGCAGCTTAGCTCGCGGCATCTACAATGAGCAGTTCTTC. This encodes CASSLARGIYNEQFF.

This clone has a handful of counts. Other DNA variants within this sample encode the same CDR3. The rearrangement links TRBV7-9 to TRBJ2-6, with unresolved D. V lost 0 bases and J 0 bases, leaving 3 bases between the germline ends. The CDR3 is 15 amino acids. The germline V gene encodes CDR1 SEHNR and CDR2 FQNEAQ (reference sequence). CDR3 nucleotide sequence: TGTGCCAGCAGCTTAGCAGCCTCTGGGGCCAACGTCCTGACTTTC. This codes for CASSLAASGANVLTF.

The V and J genes are TRBV2 and TRBJ1-1, with D possibly TRBD1 on 6 matching bases. Trimming removed 2 bases at V and 4 bases at J, with 11 bases between. Germline values: CDR1 SNHLY, CDR2 FYNNEI. This CDR3 contains 14 residues. CDR3 sequence: CASSETGWSTEAFF. The DNA for the CDR3 is TGTGCCAGCAGTGAAACAGGGTGGAGCACTGAAGCTTTCTTT.

This clone was seen once. J is TRBJ2-1 and V is TRBV6-6; 7 nucleotides agree with TRBD1. The CDR3 length is 14 residues. Germline lookup yields CDR1 MNHNY and CDR2 SVGAGI (reference sequence). V lost 2 bases to trimming and J lost 9 bases; unmatched junction nucleotides: 7. As DNA, the CDR3 is TGTGCCAGCAGTTACATACACAGGGGCGCTGAGCAGTTCTTC. This encodes CASSYIHRGAEQFF.